This T cell receptor (beta chain) was profiled in a study of T cell responses to AZD1222 COVID-19 vaccine. Assay used: immunoSEQ multiplex PCR; TCRdb lists only in-frame clones, some missing. The repertoire holds around 180,000 clones, 88% seen once, with more than 0.4% in the top ten. The V end lost 8 bases, the J end lost 0 bases, and 16 bases lay between the germline ends. The CDR3 is 15 residues long. CDR1 and CDR2 from the germline V gene are MDHEN and SYDVKM. This material consisted of peripheral blood, taken on day 0 of AZD1222 vaccination. The rearrangement uses TRBV28 and TRBJ1-2; D uncertain. The TCR was taken from an adult in good health. The CDR3 nucleotides read TGTGCCAGCGGCGGGGTTCTCTTTACTAACTATGGCTACACCTTC. Protein sequence: CASGGVLFTNYGYTF.